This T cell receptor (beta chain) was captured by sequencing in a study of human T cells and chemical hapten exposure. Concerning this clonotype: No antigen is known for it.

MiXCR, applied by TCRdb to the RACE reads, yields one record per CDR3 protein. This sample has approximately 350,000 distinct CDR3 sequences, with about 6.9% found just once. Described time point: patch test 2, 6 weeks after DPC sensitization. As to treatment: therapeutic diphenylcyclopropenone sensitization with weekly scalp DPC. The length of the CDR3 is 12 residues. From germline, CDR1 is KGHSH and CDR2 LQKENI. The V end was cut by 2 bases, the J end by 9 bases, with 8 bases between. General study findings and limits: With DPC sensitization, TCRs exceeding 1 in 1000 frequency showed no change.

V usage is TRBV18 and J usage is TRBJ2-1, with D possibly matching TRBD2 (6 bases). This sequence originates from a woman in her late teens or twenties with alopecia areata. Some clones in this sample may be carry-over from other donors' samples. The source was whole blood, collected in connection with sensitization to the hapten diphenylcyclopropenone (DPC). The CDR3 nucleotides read TGTGCCAGCTCACCAGGGACTCGTGAGCAGTTCTTC. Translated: CASSPGTREQFF.